The sequence of this T cell receptor beta chain was determined in a study of CD8+ T cells in alopecia areata. Study summary: Oral tofacitinib (5 to 10 mg twice daily) was administered to treated patients. Broader study findings: On tofacitinib, scalp and blood still held many of the expanded lesional clones.

Treatment here: oral pan-JAK inhibitor, 5-10 mg twice daily. Extracted RNA was reverse transcribed, and the resulting cDNA served as sequencing template. Generated by immunoSEQ multiplex PCR, the TCRdb table keeps only in-frame clones and is missing some. Found here are some 120,000 clones, 61% of them singletons; the top ten hold 5% to 7%. In its sample, this clone was seen a few times. Its antigen is currently unknown. The origin of this receptor is a human donor with alopecia areata. Sequencing used CD4+ T cells sorted from blood, obtained at week 4, from a patient treated with tofacitinib.

CDR3 in amino acids: CASSLGGNTGELFF. CDR3 DNA: TGCGCCAGCAGCTTGGGCGGGAACACCGGGGAGCTGTTTTTT. This chain joins TRBV5-1 and TRBJ2-2; D unclear. CDR1 SGHRS and CDR2 YFSETQ come from the germline V gene. The CDR3 loop spans 14 amino acids. V lost 0 bases to trimming and J lost 1 base, with 4 bases between them.